This section outlines one T cell receptor beta chain sequence together with its context. The antigen this receptor binds is unknown. No base quality information exists; no much larger clone differs at one position. Donors were healthy HIV-negative adults with no recently reported acute infections or vaccinations. Every donor was a Caucasian adult residing in Nashville, Tennessee, USA. CD4+ T cells were enriched through magnetic negative selection, after which naive cells were positively selected on CD45RA and the remaining negative fraction served as the memory subset. After blood collection by leukapheresis, PBMCs were isolated using Ficoll-Histopaque density gradient centrifugation and then cryopreserved in the vapor phase of liquid nitrogen. Analytical flow cytometry was used to check the purity and quantity of every magnetically sorted T cell population. Genomic DNA was isolated from every sorted fraction and measured by UV absorbance on a Nanodrop 2000c.

Using the deep immunoSEQ assay, multiplex PCR amplified TCR CDR3 regions from genomic DNA. For each cell subset, the extracted genomic DNA was distributed evenly across all wells of several immunoSEQ 96-well plates, and each plate served as one replicate. For sorted subsets, around 0.2 ug genomic DNA, equal to 30,000 or so T cell genomes, was loaded into each replicate PCR. The purified libraries were quantified using a Qubit 3.0 fluorometer, sized with a Bioanalyzer 2100, and then quantified again using the KAPA Library Quantification kit. Each immunoSEQ 96-well plate was sequenced on its own single-read 150-cycle Illumina NextSeq 550 flow cell. As for how the authors treated the data: Because only junctional sequences without quality scores were contained in the immunoSEQ output, filtering matching that applied to full-length reads could not be performed. To assign V/J genes and CDR3, sequences were annotated against IMGT germline references using PyIR, a Python wrapper for IgBLAST v1.9. Reads with weak V/J assignments (E-value above 1e-6), missing CDR3, stop codons, out-of-frame junctions, or ambiguous translated residues were removed. A V3J clonotype was defined by an identical inferred V gene, J gene, and CDR3 amino acid sequence. Percentage overlap between repertoires was calculated by dividing the number of shared unique clonotypes by the size of the smaller repertoire. Three approaches were used to assess repertoire richness: RTK rarefaction, the Chao1 estimator, and Recon v2.1 estimates of unobserved clonotypes. Generation probabilities were computed with OLGA for all TCRbeta clonotypes obtained by the gDNA method from several donors. Entries here come from immuneACCESS through TCRdb and include only in-frame sequences with V and J called. Some clones fail to appear in such tables; in the studies checked, an unresolved V gene covers under half of the shortfall, and the cause of the remainder is unknown. The D gene and trimming were derived from the DNA, and the V and J assignments and clone size from that table. The sample table lists hundreds of thousands of clones, roughly 73% of them with a count of one. The ten largest clones take up around 2% of the sample.

V lost 1 base and J lost 0 bases; the stretch between them is 12 bases long. The CDR3, cysteine through phenylalanine, is 16 amino acids long. The CDR3 DNA has 48 bases and is translated from base 1. Per the germline V gene, MDHEN is the CDR1 and SYDVKM is the CDR2. This sample is part of a study of shared clonotypes between healthy human individuals (TCRdb year 2020). Broadly, across the study: The cohort comprised two women and three men aged 18 to 49 years. To estimate repertoire size and how much clonotype sharing occurs between individuals, the study deeply sequenced the blood TCR repertoires of roughly 5 healthy adults. Leukapheresis yielded between about 0.9 and 10 billion PBMCs per donor. Different laboratories and diverse techniques were used to prepare libraries and sequence TCR repertoires, to increase sequencing depth and limit assay-specific biases. For each donor, CD4 naive and CD4 memory were each given three plates, CD8 naive was given two plates, and CD8 memory was given one plate. The investigation overall reported the following: Larger estimated clonotype richness was generally found for naive subsets than for memory subsets. Rarefaction of sorted-subset datasets indicated incomplete sequencing despite the large sequencing depth. When a handful of donors were compared, the shared fraction of clonotypes was 5% to 6.5% for naive CD4, about 4% for naive CD8, more than 2% for memory CD4, and approximately 0.4% for memory CD8. Sampling was limited to blood, and TCR repertoires in tissue likely differ from TCR repertoires in blood. Because the study included a small number of donors, the genetic and exposure-history diversity represented was limited. Based on pairwise subsampling, the degree of clonotype sharing among donors was expected to be affected by sequencing depth. Compared with non-shared clonotypes, clonotypes shared by all four sorted-subset donors had higher generation probabilities.

This TCR was sampled from a woman aged 25 to 45 in good health. This chain joins TRBV28 to TRBJ1-1; the D gene assignment is ambiguous. The specimen was memory CD4+ T cells sorted from blood. Read against the paper, the sample's cell subset or site label means: CD45RA-negative fraction. The CDR3 corresponds to CASSLSRRLMNTEAFF. The DNA reads TGTGCCAGCAGTTTATCGCGTAGGCTCATGAACACTGAAGCTTTCTTT.